The clone carrying this T cell receptor (beta chain) was found a few times. Its specificity is not known. This sample is drawn from a study of CD8 T cells in ankylosing spondylitis. Study-wide points: Disease-associated clones were reportedly significantly overrepresented in matched ankylosing spondylitis synovial fluid. What seemed typical of ankylosing spondylitis blood was a TCR beta motif built from eight highly homologous variants.

Unmatched junction bases numbered 12, after V lost 6 bases and J lost 6 bases. The CDR3 is 15 residues long. Germline V gives CDR1 ENHRY, CDR2 SYGVKD. Each TCR beta library was made by quantitative 5'-RACE that incorporated molecular barcodes. Each CDR3 protein is one row after TCRdb ran MiXCR on the 5' RACE reads. The profile shows approximately 350,000 distinct CDR3 sequences, roughly 22% of them singletons. The sequenced sample was blood, either unsorted or a sorted T cell fraction (not recorded which). This TCR was sampled from a male donor with ankylosing spondylitis or in good health (not recorded which). The chain uses TRBV10-3 and TRBJ2-3; 7 positions agree with TRBD1. Written as DNA, the CDR3 is TGTGCCATCAGCCGCACAGGGGCCATCTACGATACGCAGTATTTT. Protein sequence: CAISRTGAIYDTQYF.